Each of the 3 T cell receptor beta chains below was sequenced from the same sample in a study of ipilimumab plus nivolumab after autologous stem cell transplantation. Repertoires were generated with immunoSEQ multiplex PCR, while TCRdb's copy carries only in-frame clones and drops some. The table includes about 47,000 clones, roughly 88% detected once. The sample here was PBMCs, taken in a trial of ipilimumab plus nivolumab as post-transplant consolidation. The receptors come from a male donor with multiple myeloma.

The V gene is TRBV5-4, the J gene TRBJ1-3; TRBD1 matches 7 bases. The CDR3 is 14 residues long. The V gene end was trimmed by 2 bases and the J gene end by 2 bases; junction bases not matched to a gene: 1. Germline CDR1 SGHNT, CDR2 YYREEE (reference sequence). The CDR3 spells CASSFQGAGNTIYF. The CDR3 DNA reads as TGTGCCAGCAGCTTCCAGGGGGCTGGAAACACCATATATTTT.

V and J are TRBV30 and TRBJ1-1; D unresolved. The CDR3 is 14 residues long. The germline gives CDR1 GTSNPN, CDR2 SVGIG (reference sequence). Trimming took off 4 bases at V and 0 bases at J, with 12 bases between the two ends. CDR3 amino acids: CAWTNLPMNTEAFF. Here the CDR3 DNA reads TGTGCCTGGACCAACCTGCCTATGAACACTGAAGCTTTCTTT. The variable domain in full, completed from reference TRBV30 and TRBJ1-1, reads SQTIHQWPATLVQPVGSPLSLECTVEGTSNPNLYWYRQAAGRGLQLLFYSVGIGQISSEVPQNLSASRPQDRQFILSSKKLLLSDSGFYLCAWTNLPMNTEAFFGQGTRLTVV.

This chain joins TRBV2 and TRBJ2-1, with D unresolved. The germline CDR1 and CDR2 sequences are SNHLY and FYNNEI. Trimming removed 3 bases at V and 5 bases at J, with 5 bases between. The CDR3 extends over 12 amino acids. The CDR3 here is CASSEGNNEQFF. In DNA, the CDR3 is TGTGCCAGCAGTGAGGGGAACAATGAGCAGTTCTTC.